The 26 T cell receptor beta chains given below trace back to one sample, sequenced in a study of T cell responses to AZD1222 COVID-19 vaccine. Generated by immunoSEQ multiplex PCR, the TCRdb table keeps only in-frame clones and is missing some. Of 84,000 or so clones in the sample, 90% were seen once. Material: peripheral blood, obtained 28 days after the second AZD1222 dose. These receptors were collected from an adult who received the AZD1222 COVID-19 vaccine.

The J gene is TRBJ1-2, the V gene TRBV28, with D uncertain. Per germline, CDR1 MDHEN and CDR2 SYDVKM. Trimming cost V 6 bases and J 4 bases, with 12 bases left between them. The CDR3 sequence is 13 residues long. This CDR3 reads CASRILRPYGYTF. CDR3 nucleotide sequence: TGTGCCAGCAGGATACTAAGGCCCTATGGCTACACCTTC.

The rearrangement uses TRBV10-3 and TRBJ1-1; D unresolved. CDR1 is ENHRY, CDR2 SYGVKD, per germline. The CDR3 loop spans 13 amino acids. V was cut by 3 bases and J by 8 bases, with 13 bases left in between. As DNA, the CDR3 is TGTGCCATCAGTGACAGACAACTGGGGGAAGCTTTCTTT. It yields the protein CAISDRQLGEAFF.

J is TRBJ1-4 and V is TRBV5-1; no definite D call. Trimming pared 5 bases from V and 4 bases from J, leaving 15 bases between. This CDR3 comprises 15 residues. Germline CDR1 reads SGHRS; CDR2 reads YFSETQ. CDR3 sequence: CASRDSDGNNEKLFF. In nucleotides, the CDR3 is TGCGCCAGCAGAGACTCCGACGGTAATAATGAAAAACTGTTTTTT.

The CDR3 is CASTGDRGGTEAFF. Here the CDR3 DNA reads TGTGCCAGCACCGGGGACAGGGGCGGGACTGAAGCTTTCTTT. The rearrangement uses TRBV11-3 and TRBJ1-1, with 10 bases matching TRBD1. The CDR3 contains 14 residues. V shed 7 bases, J shed 5 bases, and the junction held 7 bases outside the gene matches. CDR1 SGHNT and CDR2 YENEEA come from the germline V gene.

V and J are TRBV5-8 and TRBJ1-3; unclear D gene. The CDR3 sequence is 11 residues long. The V gene lost 7 bases and the J gene lost 7 bases, with 9 bases spanning the gap. Per germline, CDR1 SGHTS and CDR2 YDEGEE. CDR3 in DNA: TGTGCCAGCGGAATGATGAACACCATATATTTT. Its protein is CASGMMNTIYF.

V usage is TRBV3-1 (or the pseudogene TRBV3-2) and J usage is TRBJ1-1; TRBD1 is a possible D gene (5 bases). CDR3 length: 15 residues. Germline V gene lookup returns CDR1 LGHDT and CDR2 YNNKEL (reference sequence). The V end was cut by 2 bases, the J end by 3 bases, with 13 bases between. The CDR3 protein is CASSQSGTSDTEAFF. The CDR3 DNA reads TGTGCCAGCAGCCAATCCGGGACGTCGGACACTGAAGCTTTCTTT.

The chain has TRBV21-1 and TRBJ2-3; TRBD2, the table's D call, lacks a check against the DNA. TRBV21-1 is described as a pseudogene. The CDR3 covers 14 residues. CDR3 residues: CARSPGTTADTQYF. The CDR3 nucleotides read TGTGCCAGGAGCCCGGGAACGACCGCAGATACGCAGTATTTT.

The rearrangement uses TRBV7-8 and TRBJ2-5; D may be TRBD2 (6 bases). Germline V gene lookup returns CDR1 SGHVS and CDR2 FQNEAQ. The CDR3 contains 15 residues. V lost 1 base and J 3 bases, leaving 12 bases between the germline ends. The CDR3 DNA reads TGTGCCAGCAGCTTAGTCAGGGAGCGGGAAGAGACCCAGTACTTC. Its protein product is CASSLVREREETQYF.

The chain carries TRBV7-7 and TRBJ2-1; the D gene could be TRBD1 or TRBD2 (5 bases each). Germline V CDR1 and CDR2: SSHAT, FNYEAQ (reference sequence). With 5 bases removed from V and 5 bases from J, the gap between germline ends came to 13 bases. The CDR3 has 14 amino acids. This CDR3 is CASSPGTYDNEQFF. The DNA for the CDR3 is TGTGCCAGCAGCCCCGGGACGTATGACAATGAGCAGTTCTTC. The entire variable domain, with the rest obtained from reference TRBV7-7 and TRBJ2-1, is as follows: GAGVSQSPRYKVTKRGQDVTLRCDPISSHATLYWYQQALGQGPEFLTYFNYEAQPDKSGLPSDRFSAERPEGSISTLTIQRTEQRDSAMYRCASSPGTYDNEQFFGPGTRLTVL.

This chain connects TRBV10-3 to TRBJ1-2; D gene uncertain. The CDR3 totals 17 residues. Looked up from germline, CDR1 is ENHRY and CDR2 is SYGVKD. Trimming took off 2 bases at V and 6 bases at J, with 22 bases between the two ends. This CDR3 reads CAISESMTEWKLNGYTF. DNA for the CDR3: TGTGCCATCAGTGAGAGCATGACGGAATGGAAACTGAATGGCTACACCTTC.

This chain connects TRBV7-9 to TRBJ2-5; weak D call: TRBD2 (6 bases). The germline V and J ends were trimmed by 10 bases and 0 bases, with 12 bases remaining between them. Germline loops: CDR1 SEHNR, CDR2 FQNEAQ (reference sequence). This CDR3 has 13 residues. CDR3 protein: CAIEGGDQETQYF. CDR3 nucleotide sequence: TGTGCCATCGAAGGCGGGGACCAAGAGACCCAGTACTTC.

The CDR3 DNA is TGCGCCAGCAGCCAAGGATCGGCGACTAGCGGGTACAATGAGCAGTTCTTC. It codes for CASSQGSATSGYNEQFF. V and J are TRBV4-3 and TRBJ2-1; 10 nucleotides line up with TRBD2. Trimming cost V 1 base and J 4 bases; bases outside gene matches: 7. Per the germline V gene, CDR1 is LGHNA and CDR2 is YSLEER. This CDR3 is built from 17 residues.

The V and J genes are TRBV4-2 and TRBJ1-4; tentatively, D is TRBD1 (5 bases). The CDR3 is made up of 15 amino acids. V lost 4 bases to trimming and J lost 7 bases, with 16 bases between them. CDR1 and CDR2 (germline): LGHNA, YNFKEQ. CDR3 in DNA: TGTGCCAGCAGCCTAAGAATGGGGCAGGGTGAAAAACTGTTTTTT. Protein product: CASSLRMGQGEKLFF.

The rearrangement joins TRBV2 to TRBJ2-7; possible D gene TRBD1, 7 bases. CDR1 is SNHLY, CDR2 FYNNEI, per germline. The CDR3 sequence is 13 residues long. V lost 5 bases and J lost 3, with 11 bases in between. The CDR3 loop is CASSPGGYYEQYF. DNA of the CDR3: TGTGCCAGCAGTCCAGGGGGGTACTACGAGCAGTACTTC.

The chain couples TRBV10-3 to TRBJ2-7, with 10 bases matching TRBD1. J lost 1 base, V lost 3 bases, and 3 bases had no gene match. The CDR3 has 15 residues. Germline V gene lookup returns CDR1 ENHRY and CDR2 SYGVKD. The CDR3 here is CAISEGTGASYEQYF. The CDR3 DNA reads TGTGCCATCAGTGAAGGGACAGGGGCTTCCTACGAGCAGTACTTC.

The rearrangement uses TRBV27 and TRBJ2-3; D is undetermined. Germline V gene data show CDR1 as MNHEY and CDR2 as SMNVEV (reference sequence). Trimming took 0 bases from V and 2 from J, leaving 6 bases between them. The CDR3 runs 14 residues. This CDR3 reads CASSLSGPTDTQYF. The DNA of the CDR3 is TGTGCCAGCAGTTTATCGGGCCCCACAGATACGCAGTATTTT.

The chain carries TRBV29-1 and TRBJ2-6; D possibly corresponds to TRBD2 (6 bases). Germline lookup yields CDR1 SQVTM and CDR2 ANQGSEA. The CDR3 is made up of 16 amino acids. Trimming left V 0 bases short and J 2 bases short, with 11 bases between. The CDR3 DNA sequence: TGCAGCGTTGAAGATTGGGCGGGGACTGGGGCCAACGTCCTGACTTTC. It translates to CSVEDWAGTGANVLTF.

A few counts support this clone. The chain has TRBV24-1 and TRBJ1-1; the D is unclear. This CDR3 spans 15 amino acids. Germline V gene data show CDR1 as KGHDR and CDR2 as SFDVKD. V lost 4 bases, J lost 5 bases, and 16 bases lay in between. The CDR3 DNA is TGTGCCACCAGTGACCCATCGGGAGGAGGGACTGAAGCTTTCTTT. It translates to CATSDPSGGGTEAFF.

This chain connects TRBV9 to TRBJ2-7; D is possibly TRBD2 (5 bases). Trimming took 0 bases from V and 0 from J, leaving 13 bases between them. The CDR3 consists of 16 residues. The germline V gene encodes CDR1 SGDLS and CDR2 YYNGEE. The CDR3 is CASSVVASRDSYEQYF. The CDR3 nucleotides read TGTGCCAGCAGCGTAGTTGCTAGCCGGGACTCCTACGAGCAGTACTTC.

This chain uses TRBV4-2 with TRBJ2-7, with D perhaps TRBD2 (5 bases). Germline CDR1 and CDR2: LGHNA and YNFKEQ. Trimming shortened V by 5 bases and J by 0 bases, and 17 bases separated the two germline ends. The CDR3 spans 16 residues. This CDR3 reads CASSSSADLSSYEQYF. For the CDR3, the DNA is TGTGCCAGCAGCTCAAGCGCGGACTTGAGCTCCTACGAGCAGTACTTC.

The rearrangement uses TRBV27 and TRBJ2-5; tentative D call: TRBD1 (6 bases). This CDR3 is 16 amino acids long. V was cut by 2 bases and J by 4 bases, with 17 bases left in between. Germline CDR1 is MNHEY and CDR2 is SMNVEV (reference sequence). CDR3 nucleotides: TGTGCCAGCAGTTTAAACGCCGGACAGATGGGAGAGACCCAGTACTTC. Translating gives CASSLNAGQMGETQYF.

The V call is TRBV20-1, the J call TRBJ2-1, with D perhaps being TRBD1 or TRBD2 (5 bases each). V lost 6 bases and J lost 7, with 7 bases in between. Germline CDR1 reads DFQATT; CDR2 reads SNEGSKA (reference sequence). The length of the CDR3 is 10 residues. This CDR3 is CSARENEQFF. CDR3 nucleotides: TGCAGTGCCAGGGAGAATGAGCAGTTCTTC.

The CDR3: CASGLTGEGEKLFF. Here the CDR3 DNA reads TGTGCCAGCGGTTTGACAGGGGAGGGGGAAAAACTGTTTTTT. The J gene is TRBJ1-4, the V gene TRBV2; 8 nucleotides match TRBD1. After removal of 8 bases from V and 8 bases from J, the junction contained 10 bases not matched to a gene. Germline CDR1 reads SNHLY; CDR2 reads FYNNEI. The length of the CDR3 is 14 residues.

The rearrangement links TRBV7-2 to TRBJ1-4, with 8 nucleotides matching TRBD1. The V segment lost 6 bases and the J segment 3 bases; nucleotides outside the gene matches: 9. The germline CDR1 and CDR2 sequences are SGHTA and FQGNSA. The CDR3 consists of 16 residues. CDR3 sequence: CASSHTGGIANEKLFF. The CDR3 region has the DNA TGTGCCAGCAGTCATACAGGGGGGATAGCTAATGAAAAACTGTTTTTT.

This clone has only one observation. The J gene is TRBJ1-5, the V gene TRBV5-6; no firm D call. Germline values: CDR1 SGHDT, CDR2 YYEEEE. V was trimmed by 3 bases and J by 0 bases, leaving 10 bases between them. This CDR3 spans 15 amino acids. The CDR3 loop reads CASSSGPISNQPQHF. CDR3 bases: TGTGCCAGCAGCTCCGGCCCTATTAGCAATCAGCCCCAGCATTTT.

J is TRBJ1-1 and V is TRBV6-4; 8 nucleotides agree with TRBD1. Germline V gives CDR1 MRHNA, CDR2 SNTAGT. CDR3 length: 14 amino acids. With V trimmed by 6 bases and J by 1 base, 4 bases remained unmatched. The CDR3 region is CASRATGANTEAFF. CDR3 DNA: TGTGCCAGCAGAGCGACAGGGGCGAACACTGAAGCTTTCTTT.